This T cell receptor (beta chain) is from a study of beta chain features in type 1 diabetes. In germline, CDR1 is MDHEN, CDR2 SYDVKM. The CDR3 loop spans 13 amino acids. The V segment lost 5 bases and the J segment 4 bases; nucleotides outside the gene matches: 4. Study results and limitations: Reads derived from cDNA could over-represent cells showing high TCR expression.

Every bit of the isolated RNA underwent reverse transcription, so sequencing read expressed TCRB transcripts. Generated by immunoSEQ multiplex PCR, the TCRdb table keeps only in-frame clones and is missing some. Of approximately 90,000 clones in the sample, roughly a third were seen once. As for this clone: Its antigen remains unknown.

Researchers reported sorting CD4+ naive, central memory, regulatory and stem cell-like memory cells via CD45RO/CCR7/CD25/CD127/CD95/CD27. Purity above 95% was achieved in all sorted populations. The TCR comes from a woman in her late teens or twenties in good health. V is TRBV28 and J is TRBJ1-2, with 7 bases matching TRBD1. The sequenced sample consisted of stem cell memory CD4+ T cells from blood. The CDR3: CASSPTGSYGYTF. Here the CDR3 DNA reads TGTGCCAGCAGTCCGACAGGGAGCTATGGCTACACCTTC.